This TCR beta chain was profiled in a study of response to subunit inactivated influenza vaccine. CDR3 length: 14 residues. The V gene lost 8 bases and the J gene lost 5 bases, with 13 bases spanning the gap. Germline V gene sequence: CDR1 SEHNR, CDR2 FQNEAQ (reference sequence). Using its own MiXCR run on the RT-PCR reads, TCRdb lists one record per CDR3 protein. The sample lists about 540,000 distinct CDR3 sequences, roughly 25% seen once, with 2.5% to 3% in the top ten. The same specimen was also included in a second study, on T cells expressing NK-cell markers. As that study records: UMIs accompanied the 5'RACE template switching by which TCR beta cDNA was made. In the group of eight sequenced donors, seven were HCMV-seropositive and one was seronegative. These clonotypes additionally ranked first within the CD3+CD56-NKG2C+ fraction of several donors. HCMV specificity of expanded NKG2C+ T cell clones remained unclear.

The source was CD4+ T cells sorted from PBMCs, collected 11 to 12 days after vaccination. The receptor was derived from a man aged 45-65 years who received an inactivated influenza vaccine. This chain uses TRBV7-9 with TRBJ1-6, with D possibly matching TRBD1 (5 bases). The CDR3 DNA is TGTGCCAGCCTCGCGGGGACTGATAATTCACCCCTCCACTTT. Protein: CASLAGTDNSPLHF.